Sequencing of this T cell receptor beta chain was carried out in a study of blood T cell repertoires in COVID-19. Study-level background: In each case, the material was cDNA or gDNA derived from T cells, B-cell-depleted T cells, or PBMCs.

Trimming took 4 bases from V and 5 from J; bases not matched to a gene: 9. The CDR3 extends over 15 amino acids. CDR1 MNHEY and CDR2 SMNVEV come from the germline V gene (reference sequence). TCRdb's copy holds only in-frame clones and misses some; the assay was immunoSEQ multiplex PCR. The data contain about 270,000 clones, 85% to 90% of them singletons. Membership in each cohort depended on participant-reported clinical history. This TCR was recovered from a young woman with acute COVID-19. The J gene is TRBJ2-7, the V gene TRBV27, with 9 bases matching TRBD1. The sequenced material came from PBMCs or T cells enriched from blood (not recorded which). The CDR3 coding sequence is TGTGCCAGCAGTTCTAGACAGGGGGGATCGGACGAGCAGTACTTC. Protein: CASSSRQGGSDEQYF.